The clone carrying this T cell receptor beta chain was detected only once. The data were taken from a study of blood T cell repertoires in COVID-19. Study background: Researchers got acute and convalescent COVID-19 samples from the United States, Italy and Spain. T cells, B-cell-depleted T cells, or PBMCs provided the cDNA or gDNA that served as material.

V lost 9 bases and J lost 9; bases outside the gene matches: 6. CDR3 length: 13 amino acids. Germline CDR1 and CDR2: MRHNA and SNTAGT. The table came from immunoSEQ multiplex PCR; TCRdb's copy has only in-frame clones and leaves some out. Among under 200,000 clones, 70% to 90% were seen once, and the ten largest hold 0.78%. The specimen was peripheral blood. The receptor's source is a woman in her 70s with acute or convalescent COVID-19. The J gene is TRBJ1-6, the V gene TRBV6-4, with 9 bases fitting TRBD1. This CDR3 reads CARGQGNGSPLHF. The CDR3 DNA sequence: TGTGCCAGGGGACAGGGAAACGGTTCACCCCTCCACTTT.